Below are 15 T cell receptor beta chains sequenced from a single sample in a study of cytomegalovirus exposure and HLA in healthy donors. The PCR contained 60 Vbeta and 13 Jbeta primers. Measured with immunoSEQ multiplex PCR; TCRdb has only the in-frame clones, and not every one. The sample shows about 130,000 clones, roughly three quarters of them seen only once. Sequencing was done on a sample of PBMCs. The receptors derive from a man aged 35 to 55 in good health and CMV-seronegative.

V usage is TRBV15 and J usage is TRBJ2-1; 8 bases are shared with TRBD2. Per the germline V gene, CDR1 is LNHNV and CDR2 is YYDKDF (reference sequence). The CDR3 length is 14 residues. Trimming at V came to 8 bases and at J to 8 bases, leaving 11 bases not matched to a gene. DNA for the CDR3: TGTGCCACCGTCTCCGCGGGGGGTGATCATGAGCAGTTCTTC. This codes for CATVSAGGDHEQFF.

The V call is TRBV27, the J call TRBJ2-1, with D perhaps matching TRBD2 (5 bases). Looked up from germline, CDR1 is MNHEY and CDR2 is SMNVEV (reference sequence). The V end lost 5 bases, the J end lost 8 bases, and 16 bases lay between the germline ends. The CDR3 sequence is 14 residues long. CDR3 loop: CASSPGLKGDEQFF. The CDR3 DNA reads TGTGCCAGCAGTCCGGGCCTAAAGGGAGATGAGCAGTTCTTC.

A word on this clone: The junction departs from the called germline gene at one end, perhaps through a read error. The chain carries TRBV5-6 and TRBJ2-7; TRBD2 matches 10 bases. Germline values: CDR1 SGHDT, CDR2 YYEEEE. The CDR3 has 14 residues. The CDR3 is CATSPSGRPYEQYF. As DNA, the CDR3 is TGTGCCACCAGCCCTAGCGGGAGACCCTACGAGCAGTACTTC. The complete variable domain, with remaining parts taken from reference TRBV5-6 and TRBJ2-7, reads DAGVTQSPTHLIKTRGQQVTLRCSPKSGHDTVSWYQQALGQGPQFIFQYYEEEERQRGNFPDRFSGHQFPNYSSELNVNALLLGDSALYLCATSPSGRPYEQYFGPGTRLTVT.

The rearrangement uses TRBV7-8 and TRBJ2-1; 8 bases align to TRBD1. The J segment lost 5 bases and the V segment lost 5 bases, leaving 5 bases of the junction unmatched. The CDR3 is 14 amino acids. Germline CDR1 and CDR2: SGHVS and FQNEAQ. The CDR3 sequence: CASSSRDRNNEQFF. Here the CDR3 DNA reads TGTGCCAGCAGCAGCCGGGACAGGAACAATGAGCAGTTCTTC. Filled out from reference TRBV7-8 and TRBJ2-1, the complete variable domain reads GAGVSQSPRYKVAKRGQDVALRCDPISGHVSLFWYQQALGQGPEFLTYFQNEAQLDKSGLPSDRFFAERPEGSVSTLKIQRTQQEDSAVYLCASSSRDRNNEQFFGPGTRLTVL.

About this clone itself: The junction departs from the called germline gene at one end, perhaps through a read error. This chain joins TRBV27 and TRBJ1-4; tentative D call: TRBD1 (5 bases). This CDR3 contains 15 residues. Germline CDR1 reads MNHEY; CDR2 reads SMNVEV (reference sequence). The chain's CDR3 is CARSLDGEGNEKLFF. The CDR3 nucleotides read TGTGCCCGCAGTTTAGACGGGGAGGGGAATGAAAAACTGTTTTTT.

This chain connects TRBV6-5 to TRBJ1-2, with TRBD1 identical over 7 bases. The germline gives CDR1 MNHEY, CDR2 SVGAGI. The length of the CDR3 is 15 residues. J lost 0 bases, V lost 2 bases, and 3 bases had no gene match. CDR3 bases: TGTGCCAGCAGTTACCGGGGACAGACTAACTATGGCTACACCTTC. Residues: CASSYRGQTNYGYTF.

This clone was observed a few times. This rearrangement joins TRBV30 to TRBJ1-3; D is unresolved. CDR1 and CDR2 (germline): GTSNPN, SVGIG (reference sequence). V was cut by 0 bases and J by 9 bases, with 12 bases left in between. The CDR3 runs 13 residues. As DNA, the CDR3 is TGTGCCTGGAGTGTAGCCAGGTCCGTCACCATATATTTT. Protein: CAWSVARSVTIYF.

The chain links TRBV7-2 to TRBJ2-1; 9 bases map to TRBD2. J was trimmed by 2 bases and V by 1 base; bases with no gene match: 0. This CDR3 contains 15 residues. Germline V lookup: CDR1 SGHTA, CDR2 FQGNSA. The CDR3 DNA is TGTGCCAGCAGCTTAGGCGGGGGGGCCTACAATGAGCAGTTCTTC. Translating it yields CASSLGGGAYNEQFF.

V is TRBV28 and J is TRBJ2-5; possibly TRBD1 for D (6 bases). V lost 2 bases to trimming and J lost 2 bases, with 21 bases between them. From germline, CDR1 is MDHEN and CDR2 SYDVKM. This CDR3 spans 18 amino acids. The CDR3 reads CASSLRPGHTHIQETQYF. CDR3 DNA: TGTGCCAGCAGTTTAAGACCGGGACACACACACATTCAAGAGACCCAGTACTTC.

This clone is a singleton in its sample. CDR3 protein: CASSVGGGDLYNEQFF. The CDR3, as DNA: TGTGCCAGCAGCGTAGGTGGGGGGGACCTTTACAATGAGCAGTTCTTC. This sequence joins TRBV9 and TRBJ2-1; 7 positions agree with TRBD2. This CDR3 is built from 16 residues. The V segment lost 0 bases and the J segment 4 bases; nucleotides outside the gene matches: 7. Germline V CDR1 and CDR2: SGDLS, YYNGEE.

This clone was seen only a few times. The chain combines TRBV28 with TRBJ2-6; D not resolved. V was clipped by 2 bases and J by 4 bases, with 12 bases between them. There are 16 residues in the CDR3. Looked up from germline, CDR1 is MDHEN and CDR2 is SYDVKM. CDR3 protein: CASSLPRGAGANVLTF. CDR3 nucleotides: TGTGCCAGCAGTTTACCCCGAGGCGCCGGGGCCAACGTCCTGACTTTC.

The chain uses TRBV6-1 and TRBJ1-4; the D is unclear. This CDR3 contains 13 residues. Germline-derived CDR1 and CDR2 are MNHNS and SASEGT. Trimming pared 5 bases from V and 5 bases from J, leaving 9 bases between. CDR3 in amino acids: CASSNIPNEKLFF. The CDR3 coding sequence is TGTGCCAGCAGTAACATTCCAAATGAAAAACTGTTTTTT.

The chain has TRBV28 and TRBJ2-5, with a tentative D call TRBD2 (6 bases). Germline CDR1 and CDR2: MDHEN and SYDVKM. The CDR3 runs 14 residues. Trimming took off 6 bases at V and 2 bases at J, with 13 bases between the two ends. CDR3 sequence: CASRSGGRQETQYF. The CDR3, as DNA: TGTGCCAGCAGATCCGGGGGAAGACAAGAGACCCAGTACTTC.

CDR3 protein: CASSLDRVETQYF. Here the CDR3 DNA reads TGCGCCAGCAGCCTAGACAGGGTAGAGACCCAGTACTTC. The chain uses TRBV4-3 and TRBJ2-5; 7 bases match TRBD1. The CDR3 extends over 13 amino acids. Germline CDR1 reads LGHNA; CDR2 reads YSLEER. V lost 4 bases, J lost 4 bases, and 3 bases stayed unmatched.

This rearrangement joins TRBV9 to TRBJ2-3, with 9 bases lining up with TRBD1. Germline V gene data show CDR1 as SGDLS and CDR2 as YYNGEE. CDR3 length: 16 residues. Germline trimming cut 2 bases from V and 1 base from J; bases unmatched to any gene: 5. CDR3 sequence reads: CASSVGQGGGTDTQYF. The CDR3 region has the DNA TGTGCCAGCAGCGTGGGACAGGGCGGGGGCACAGATACGCAGTATTTT.